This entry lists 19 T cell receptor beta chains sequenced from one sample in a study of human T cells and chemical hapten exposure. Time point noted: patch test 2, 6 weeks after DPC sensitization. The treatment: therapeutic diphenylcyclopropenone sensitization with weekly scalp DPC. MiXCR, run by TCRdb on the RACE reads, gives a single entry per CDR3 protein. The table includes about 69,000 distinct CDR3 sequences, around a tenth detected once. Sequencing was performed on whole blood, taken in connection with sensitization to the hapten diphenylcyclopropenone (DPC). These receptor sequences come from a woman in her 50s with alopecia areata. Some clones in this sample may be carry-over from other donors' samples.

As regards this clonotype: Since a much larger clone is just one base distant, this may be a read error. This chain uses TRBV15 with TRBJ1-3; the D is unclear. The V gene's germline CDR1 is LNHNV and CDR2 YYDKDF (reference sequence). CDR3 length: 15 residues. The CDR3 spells CATSRAGRSGDTIYF. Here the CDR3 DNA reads TGTGCCACCAGCAGAGCCGGTCGCTCTGGAGACACCATATATTTT.

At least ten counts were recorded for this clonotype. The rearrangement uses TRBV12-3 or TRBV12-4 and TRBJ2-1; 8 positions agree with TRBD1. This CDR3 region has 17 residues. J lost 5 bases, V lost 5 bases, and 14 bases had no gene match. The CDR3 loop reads CASSPPIGQGLNNEQFF. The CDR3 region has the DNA TGTGCCAGCAGTCCGCCCATAGGACAGGGCCTTAACAATGAGCAGTTCTTC.

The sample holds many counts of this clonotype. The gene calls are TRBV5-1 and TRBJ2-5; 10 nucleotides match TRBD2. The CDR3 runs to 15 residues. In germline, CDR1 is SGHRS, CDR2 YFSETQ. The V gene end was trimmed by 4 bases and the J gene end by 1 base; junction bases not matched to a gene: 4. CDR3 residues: CASSTSGTVQETQYF. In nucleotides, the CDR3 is TGCGCCAGCAGCACTAGCGGGACGGTCCAAGAGACCCAGTACTTC.

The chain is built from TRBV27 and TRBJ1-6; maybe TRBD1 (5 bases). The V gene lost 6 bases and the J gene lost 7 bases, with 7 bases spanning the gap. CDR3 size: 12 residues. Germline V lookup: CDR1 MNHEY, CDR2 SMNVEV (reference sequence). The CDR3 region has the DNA TGTGCCAGCAGGCCAGGGAATTCACCCCTCCACTTT. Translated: CASRPGNSPLHF.

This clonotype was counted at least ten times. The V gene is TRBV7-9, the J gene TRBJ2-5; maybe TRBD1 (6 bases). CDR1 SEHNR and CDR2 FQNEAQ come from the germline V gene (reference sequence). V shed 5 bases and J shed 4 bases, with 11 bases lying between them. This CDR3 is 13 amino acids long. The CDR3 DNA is TGTGCCAGCAGCATTACAGGGTTAGAGACCCAGTACTTC. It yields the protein CASSITGLETQYF.

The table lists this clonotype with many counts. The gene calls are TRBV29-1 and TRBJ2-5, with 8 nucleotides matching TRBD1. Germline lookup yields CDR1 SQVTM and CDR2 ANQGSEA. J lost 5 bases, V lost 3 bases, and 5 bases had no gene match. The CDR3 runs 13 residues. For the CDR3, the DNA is TGCAGCGTTGAGACGACAGGGGATGAGACCCAGTACTTC. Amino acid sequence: CSVETTGDETQYF.

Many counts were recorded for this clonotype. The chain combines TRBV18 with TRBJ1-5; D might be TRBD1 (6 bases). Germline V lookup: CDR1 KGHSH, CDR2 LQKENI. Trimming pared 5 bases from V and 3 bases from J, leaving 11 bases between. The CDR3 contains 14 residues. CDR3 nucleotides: TGTGCCAGCTCAGCGGACAGACTCAATCAGCCCCAGCATTTT. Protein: CASSADRLNQPQHF.

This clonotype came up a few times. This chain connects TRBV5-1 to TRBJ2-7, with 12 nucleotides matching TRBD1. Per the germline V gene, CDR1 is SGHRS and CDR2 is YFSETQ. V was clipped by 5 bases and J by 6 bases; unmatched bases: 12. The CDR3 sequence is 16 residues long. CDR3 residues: CASRKDLGQGAGEQYF. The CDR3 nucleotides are TGCGCCAGCAGAAAGGATCTGGGACAGGGGGCGGGCGAGCAGTACTTC.

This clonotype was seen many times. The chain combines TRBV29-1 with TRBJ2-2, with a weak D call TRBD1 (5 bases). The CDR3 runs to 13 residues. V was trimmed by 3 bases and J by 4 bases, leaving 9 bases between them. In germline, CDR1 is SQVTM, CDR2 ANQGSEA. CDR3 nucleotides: TGCAGCGTTGAGCAGGGTTTCACCGGGGAGCTGTTTTTT. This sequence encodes CSVEQGFTGELFF.

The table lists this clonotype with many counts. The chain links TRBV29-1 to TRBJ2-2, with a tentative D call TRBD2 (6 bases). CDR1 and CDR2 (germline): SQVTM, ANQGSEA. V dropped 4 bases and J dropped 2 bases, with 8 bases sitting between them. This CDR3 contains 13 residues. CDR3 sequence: CSVAGVNTGELFF. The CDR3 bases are TGCAGCGTTGCGGGGGTAAACACCGGGGAGCTGTTTTTT.

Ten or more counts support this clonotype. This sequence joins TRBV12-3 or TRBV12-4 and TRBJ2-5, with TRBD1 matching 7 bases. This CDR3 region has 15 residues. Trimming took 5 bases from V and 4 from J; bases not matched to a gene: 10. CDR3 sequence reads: CASSVSPRGTETQYF. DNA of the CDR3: TGTGCCAGCAGTGTCAGCCCCAGGGGGACAGAGACCCAGTACTTC.

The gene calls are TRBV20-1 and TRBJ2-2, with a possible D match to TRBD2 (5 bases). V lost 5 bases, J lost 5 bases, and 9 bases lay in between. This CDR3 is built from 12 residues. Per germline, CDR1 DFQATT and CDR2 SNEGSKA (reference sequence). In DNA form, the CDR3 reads TGCAGTGCTCAGCGGCCGACCGGGGAGCTGTTTTTT. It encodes CSAQRPTGELFF.

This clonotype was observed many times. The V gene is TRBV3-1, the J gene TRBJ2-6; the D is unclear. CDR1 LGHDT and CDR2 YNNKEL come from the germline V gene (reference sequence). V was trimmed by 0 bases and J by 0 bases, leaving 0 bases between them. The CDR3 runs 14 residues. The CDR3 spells CASSQDSGANVLTF. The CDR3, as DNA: TGTGCCAGCAGCCAAGACTCTGGGGCCAACGTCCTGACTTTC.

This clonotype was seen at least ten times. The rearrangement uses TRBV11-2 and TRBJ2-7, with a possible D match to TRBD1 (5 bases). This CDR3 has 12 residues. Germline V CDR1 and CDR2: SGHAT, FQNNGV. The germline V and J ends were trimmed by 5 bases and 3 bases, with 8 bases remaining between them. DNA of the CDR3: TGTGCCAGCAGCACTACAGGCTACGAGCAGTACTTC. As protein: CASSTTGYEQYF.

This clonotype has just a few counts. The CDR3 coding sequence is TGTGCCAGCAGCAAGCGACAGGGGGCGGACACCGGGGAGCTGTTTTTT. It translates to CASSKRQGADTGELFF. The chain is built from TRBV14 and TRBJ2-2; 10 bases agree with TRBD1. V shed 5 bases and J 3 bases; nucleotides not matched to a gene: 6. Germline V gives CDR1 SGHDN, CDR2 FVKESK. The CDR3 totals 16 residues.

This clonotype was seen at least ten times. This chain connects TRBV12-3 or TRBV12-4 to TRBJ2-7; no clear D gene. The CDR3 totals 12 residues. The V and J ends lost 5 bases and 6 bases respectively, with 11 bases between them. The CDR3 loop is CASSLGPIEQYF. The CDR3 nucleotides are TGTGCCAGCAGTCTCGGGCCGATCGAGCAGTACTTC.

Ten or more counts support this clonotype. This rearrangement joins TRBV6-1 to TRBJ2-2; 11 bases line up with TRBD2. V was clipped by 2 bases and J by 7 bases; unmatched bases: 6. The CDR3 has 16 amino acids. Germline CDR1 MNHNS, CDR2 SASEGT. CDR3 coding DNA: TGTGCCAGCAGTGAAATACTAGCGGGAGTCGGCGGGGAGCTGTTTTTT. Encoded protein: CASSEILAGVGGELFF.

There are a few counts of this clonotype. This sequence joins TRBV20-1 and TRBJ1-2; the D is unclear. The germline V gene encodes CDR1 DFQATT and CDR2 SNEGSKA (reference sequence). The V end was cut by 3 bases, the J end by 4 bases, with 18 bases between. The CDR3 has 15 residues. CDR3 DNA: TGCAGTGCTAGGCGTCGGGATGTACCTGGCTATGGCTACACCTTC. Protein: CSARRRDVPGYGYTF.

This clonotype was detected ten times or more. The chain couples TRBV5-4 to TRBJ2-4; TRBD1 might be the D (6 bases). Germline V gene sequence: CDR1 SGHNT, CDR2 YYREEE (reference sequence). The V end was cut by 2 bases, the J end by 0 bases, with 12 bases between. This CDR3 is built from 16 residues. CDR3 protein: CASSFKQGLAKNIQYF. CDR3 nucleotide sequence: TGTGCCAGCAGCTTTAAACAGGGTTTAGCCAAAAACATTCAGTACTTC.